Below, 30 T cell receptor beta chains from the same sample are listed, as sequenced in a study of T-cell memory formation after mild COVID-19. TCRdb re-derived calls from the 5' RACE reads in MiXCR, one entry per CDR3 protein. Of under 300,000 distinct CDR3 sequences listed, around 10% are singletons. The sequenced sample was PBMCs or a T cell subset sorted from them (not recorded which). Receptors originate from a man younger than 35 who had mild COVID-19 (a few samples of this study predate the infection). Cell type and time point are not known.

The chain links TRBV20-1 to TRBJ2-3; D gene unclear. V lost 5 bases and J lost 3, with 9 bases in between. In germline, CDR1 is DFQATT, CDR2 SNEGSKA (reference sequence). The CDR3 contains 12 residues. CDR3 DNA sequence: TGCAGTGCTGTCACAAGAACAGATACGCAGTATTTT. This codes for CSAVTRTDTQYF.

V and J are TRBV7-8 and TRBJ2-3, with D uncertain. Germline-derived CDR1 and CDR2 are SGHVS and FQNEAQ. This CDR3 contains 16 residues. Trimming took 5 bases from V and 5 from J, leaving 20 bases between them. This chain's CDR3 is CASSPRDSAAQDTQYF. The DNA of the CDR3 is TGTGCCAGCAGCCCCAGAGATTCGGCGGCACAAGATACGCAGTATTTT.

This clonotype was counted between two and nine times. The rearrangement links TRBV5-6 to TRBJ2-3, with D perhaps given as TRBD1 or TRBD2 (5 bases each). In germline, CDR1 is SGHDT, CDR2 YYEEEE. V lost 0 bases, J lost 7 bases, and 24 bases lay in between. This CDR3 contains 18 residues. The CDR3 DNA reads as TGTGCCAGCAGCTTGGCCGCGATGTGGGGGAACCCATCTTATACGCAGTATTTT. Its protein is CASSLAAMWGNPSYTQYF.

This clonotype was seen more than once but under ten times. This chain links TRBV7-2 with TRBJ1-6; D is possibly TRBD1 (5 bases). Trimming cost V 1 base and J 9 bases, with 19 bases left between them. CDR3 length: 17 residues. CDR1 is SGHTA and CDR2 is FQGNSA in the germline V gene. Written as DNA, the CDR3 is TGTGCCAGCAGCTTAGGGGACCGAGCGTGGTATGGTTCACCCCTCCACTTT. Its translation: CASSLGDRAWYGSPLHF.

This clonotype was counted only a few times. The chain is built from TRBV20-1 and TRBJ2-5; 8 nucleotides match TRBD2. Germline CDR1 DFQATT, CDR2 SNEGSKA (reference sequence). The CDR3 sequence is 13 residues long. V was clipped by 6 bases and J by 4 bases; unmatched bases: 7. The CDR3 bases are TGCAGTGCGGCTCGGGGGGGCCCAGAGACCCAGTACTTC. Encoded protein: CSAARGGPETQYF.

The V and J genes are TRBV7-9 and TRBJ2-3; the D gene is possibly TRBD2 (5 bases). V was shortened by 4 bases and J by 4 bases, with 15 bases between the two germline ends. The germline gives CDR1 SEHNR, CDR2 FQNEAQ (reference sequence). CDR3 size: 15 residues. Written as DNA, the CDR3 is TGTGCCAGCAGCTCCCACGGGAAGTCAGCAGATACGCAGTATTTT. This gives the protein CASSSHGKSADTQYF.

The chain carries TRBV18 and TRBJ2-2; no definite D call. With 5 bases removed from V and 7 bases from J, the gap between germline ends came to 17 bases. This CDR3 spans 15 amino acids. Germline values: CDR1 KGHSH, CDR2 LQKENI. DNA of the CDR3: TGTGCCAGCTCAGACCACATCTCCCACGGCGGGGAGCTGTTTTTT. Its protein product is CASSDHISHGGELFF.

This clonotype has just a few counts. V and J are TRBV20-1 and TRBJ2-5; 7 positions agree with TRBD2. There are 16 residues in the CDR3. The V gene end was trimmed by 0 bases and the J gene end by 8 bases; junction bases not matched to a gene: 15. CDR1 is DFQATT and CDR2 is SNEGSKA in the germline V gene (reference sequence). The CDR3, as DNA: TGCAGTGCTAGAGATCCGGGGGAGGGTCCTAAGGGAACCCAGTACTTC. This sequence encodes CSARDPGEGPKGTQYF.

The V gene is TRBV6-2 or TRBV6-3, the J gene TRBJ2-7, with TRBD1 matching 10 bases. Germline trimming cut 7 bases from V and 6 bases from J; bases unmatched to any gene: 12. Looked up from germline, CDR1 is MNHEY and CDR2 is SVGEGT. This CDR3 is built from 15 residues. The CDR3 loop is CASKTPGQGLGEQYF. The CDR3 DNA sequence: TGTGCCAGCAAAACGCCGGGACAGGGGTTGGGCGAGCAGTACTTC.

There are a few counts of this clonotype. The gene calls are TRBV21-1 and TRBJ2-1; TRBD2 is the table's D call and was not checked against the DNA. TRBV21-1 is a known pseudogene. The CDR3 has 15 amino acids. For the CDR3, the DNA is TGTGCCAGCAGCATCTCTAGCGGGGAGAGCAATGAGCAGTTCTTC. Its protein product is CASSISSGESNEQFF.

This clonotype was counted at least ten times. This chain uses TRBV25-1 with TRBJ2-5; D perhaps matches TRBD1 (5 bases). Germline lookup yields CDR1 MGHDK and CDR2 SYGVNS. V was shortened by 11 bases and J by 5 bases, with 24 bases between the two germline ends. This CDR3 is 15 amino acids long. The CDR3 loop reads CASAKGQSSQETQYF. CDR3 nucleotide sequence: TGTGCCTCCGCCAAGGGGCAGAGTTCCCAGGAGACCCAGTACTTC. The full variable domain, with the rest looked up from reference TRBV25-1 and TRBJ2-5, is EADIYQTPRYLVIGTGKKITLECSQTMGHDKMYWYQQDPGMELHLIHYSYGVNSTEKGDLSSESTVSRIRTEHFPLTLESARPSHTSQYLCASAKGQSSQETQYFGPGTRLLVL.

This clonotype was seen a handful of times. The V call is TRBV2, the J call TRBJ1-1; TRBD1 is a possible D gene (5 bases). Germline V gene data show CDR1 as SNHLY and CDR2 as FYNNEI. The V and J ends lost 5 bases and 4 bases respectively, with 14 bases between them. CDR3 length: 14 residues. CDR3 in DNA: TGTGCCAGCAGTAACCCGGGCGGGGGCACTGAAGCTTTCTTT. Amino acids: CASSNPGGGTEAFF.

The rearrangement uses TRBV5-1 and TRBJ1-1, with 11 positions matching TRBD1. The CDR3 runs 14 residues. V shed 4 bases and J 10 bases; nucleotides not matched to a gene: 9. From germline, CDR1 is SGHRS and CDR2 YFSETQ. The CDR3 is CASSERGQGEVAFF. CDR3 bases: TGCGCCAGCAGCGAGCGGGGACAGGGGGAAGTAGCTTTCTTT.

This clonotype has just a few counts. The genes are TRBV6-2 or TRBV6-3 and TRBJ1-2; D gene ambiguous. Germline CDR1 and CDR2: MNHEY and SVGEGT. The CDR3 is made up of 13 amino acids. The V and J ends lost 7 bases and 1 base respectively, with 10 bases between them. The CDR3 DNA is TGTGCCAGCAAGTCCCGGGTTAACTATGGCTACACCTTC. It translates to CASKSRVNYGYTF.

This chain links TRBV10-3 with TRBJ2-5, with D perhaps matching TRBD1 (6 bases). Per germline, CDR1 ENHRY and CDR2 SYGVKD. Deletions cut 0 bases from V and 3 bases from J, with 14 bases between. The CDR3 extends over 16 amino acids. The CDR3 bases are TGTGCCATCAGTGAGTCCCAACCAGAGGGGGAAGAGACCCAGTACTTC. Translating it yields CAISESQPEGEETQYF.

This clonotype showed up many times. The rearrangement uses TRBV10-2 and TRBJ2-7; D is ambiguous. CDR1 and CDR2 (germline): WSHSY, SAAADI. V was pared by 4 bases and J by 3 bases, with 7 bases between. The CDR3 has 12 residues. CDR3 residues: CASSAESYEQYF. DNA for the CDR3: TGCGCCAGCAGTGCAGAAAGCTACGAGCAGTACTTC.

The chain has TRBV11-2 and TRBJ2-5; D is undetermined. The CDR3 covers 15 residues. The V gene lost 2 bases and the J gene lost 2 bases, with 12 bases spanning the gap. CDR1 is SGHAT and CDR2 is FQNNGV in the germline V gene. As DNA, the CDR3 is TGTGCCAGCAGCTTAAGTGGGCAGAGTCAAGAGACCCAGTACTTC. Its translation is CASSLSGQSQETQYF.

The sample holds a few counts of this clonotype. The chain combines TRBV5-6 with TRBJ1-2; D uncertain. In germline, CDR1 is SGHDT, CDR2 YYEEEE. This CDR3 is 13 amino acids long. The V gene lost 4 bases and the J gene lost 4 bases, with 11 bases spanning the gap. This CDR3 reads CASSRGRIYGYTF. The CDR3 DNA follows: TGTGCCAGCAGCCGCGGGCGGATCTATGGCTACACCTTC. Supplemented by reference TRBV5-6 and TRBJ1-2, the full variable domain reads DAGVTQSPTHLIKTRGQQVTLRCSPKSGHDTVSWYQQALGQGPQFIFQYYEEEERQRGNFPDRFSGHQFPNYSSELNVNALLLGDSALYLCASSRGRIYGYTFGSGTRLTVV.

This clonotype was found many times. The CDR3 reads CASSRSRGGAQREQYF. For the CDR3, the DNA is TGTGCCAGCAGCCGCTCGAGAGGGGGGGCGCAGAGAGAGCAGTACTTC. The chain employs TRBV3-1 and TRBJ2-7; D might be TRBD2 (7 bases). The CDR3 totals 16 residues. Germline V gives CDR1 LGHDT, CDR2 YNNKEL (reference sequence). V was pared by 4 bases and J by 7 bases, with 23 bases between.

This clonotype has ten or more counts. The V gene is TRBV5-1, the J gene TRBJ2-5; no clear D gene. This CDR3 has 12 residues. In germline, CDR1 is SGHRS, CDR2 YFSETQ. The V and J ends lost 3 bases and 0 bases respectively, with 3 bases between them. CDR3 nucleotides: TGCGCCAGCAGCTCGAACCAAGAGACCCAGTACTTC. Translation gives CASSSNQETQYF.

This clonotype was observed many times. The rearrangement joins TRBV6-1 to TRBJ2-7; D perhaps matches TRBD2 (6 bases). CDR3 length equals 15 residues. In germline, CDR1 is MNHNS, CDR2 SASEGT. The V end was cut by 5 bases, the J end by 2 bases, with 16 bases between. For the CDR3, the DNA is TGTGCCAGCAGTAACCCCCTGGGAGGCACCTACGAGCAGTACGTC. It is translated as CASSNPLGGTYEQYV.

Only a few counts were recorded for this clonotype. The chain combines TRBV7-9 with TRBJ1-6; D is unclear. Trimming cost V 3 bases and J 0 bases, with 12 bases left between them. Per germline, CDR1 SEHNR and CDR2 FQNEAQ (reference sequence). The CDR3 has 17 residues. CDR3 protein: CASSLWTGSSYNSPLHF. The CDR3 DNA reads as TGTGCCAGCAGCTTGTGGACGGGGAGCTCCTATAATTCACCCCTCCACTTT.

This clonotype was seen many times. V usage is TRBV4-2 and J usage is TRBJ1-5; D is uncertain. Germline loops: CDR1 LGHNA, CDR2 YNFKEQ. Between the trimmed V and J ends, which lost 0 bases and 6 bases, there was a span of 6 bases. This CDR3 comprises 13 residues. The CDR3 DNA reads as TGTGCCAGCAGCCAAGATTTGGGTCAGCCCCAGCATTTT. Amino acid sequence: CASSQDLGQPQHF.

This clonotype was recorded many times. J is TRBJ2-7 and V is TRBV6-2 or TRBV6-3; maybe TRBD1 (5 bases). V was pared by 6 bases and J by 7 bases, with 13 bases between. Germline assignment: CDR1 MNHEY and CDR2 SVGEGT. CDR3 size: 12 residues. The CDR3 region is CASSLPGKEQYV. DNA of the CDR3: TGTGCCAGCAGCCTACCAGGGAAGGAGCAGTACGTC.

This clonotype was seen only a few times. The chain carries TRBV3-1 and TRBJ1-1, with 11 bases that match TRBD1. The CDR3 is made up of 14 amino acids. Germline values: CDR1 LGHDT, CDR2 YNNKEL (reference sequence). Trimming took 2 bases from V and 8 from J; bases not matched to a gene: 4. CDR3 amino acids: CASSQRDRGFEAFF. In nucleotides, the CDR3 is TGTGCCAGCAGCCAAAGGGACAGGGGGTTCGAAGCTTTCTTT.

This clonotype has at least ten counts. The V call is TRBV29-1, the J call TRBJ2-5; weak D call: TRBD1 (5 bases). There are 12 residues in the CDR3. Germline-derived CDR1 and CDR2 are SQVTM and ANQGSEA. Trimming shortened V by 6 bases and J by 1 base, and 9 bases separated the two germline ends. The CDR3 nucleotides read TGCAGCGTCAGGGTTGGCCAAGAGACCCAGTACTTC. Protein: CSVRVGQETQYF.

This clonotype was detected only a few times. The chain recombines TRBV9 with TRBJ2-2; no clear D. The germline V and J ends were trimmed by 2 bases and 6 bases, with 8 bases remaining between them. Per the germline V gene, CDR1 is SGDLS and CDR2 is YYNGEE. There are 13 residues in the CDR3. The CDR3, as DNA: TGTGCCAGCAGCGTTGGTGGTGCCGGGGAGCTGTTTTTT. Residues: CASSVGGAGELFF. The whole variable domain, filled in from reference TRBV9 and TRBJ2-2, reads DSGVTQTPKHLITATGQRVTLRCSPRSGDLSVYWYQQSLDQGLQFLIQYYNGEERAKGNILERFSAQQFPDLHSELNLSSLELGDSALYFCASSVGGAGELFFGEGSRLTVL.

This clonotype has only a few counts. The chain uses TRBV10-3 and TRBJ2-7; unclear D gene. Per the germline V gene, CDR1 is ENHRY and CDR2 is SYGVKD. The CDR3 extends over 14 amino acids. With 6 bases removed from V and 0 bases from J, the gap between germline ends came to 12 bases. CDR3 protein: CAISSGKSSYEQYF. CDR3 bases: TGTGCCATCAGCTCAGGCAAGAGCTCCTACGAGCAGTACTTC.

CDR3 region: CASSLSRATYEQYV. The CDR3 DNA is TGTGCCAGCTCACTTTCCAGGGCTACCTACGAGCAGTACGTC. V is TRBV18 and J is TRBJ2-7; D perhaps matches TRBD1 (5 bases). V lost 4 bases to trimming and J lost 2 bases, with 12 bases between them. Germline V gene data show CDR1 as KGHSH and CDR2 as LQKENI. This CDR3 region has 14 residues.

This sequence joins TRBV4-2 and TRBJ1-2, with D possibly TRBD1 on 6 matching bases. The CDR3 covers 16 residues. Deletions cut 0 bases from V and 8 bases from J, with 19 bases between. Germline V CDR1 and CDR2: LGHNA, YNFKEQ. For the CDR3, the DNA is TGTGCCAGCAGCCAAGAGGTCCCAAACGACAGGCAGGGCTACACCTTC. This gives the protein CASSQEVPNDRQGYTF.